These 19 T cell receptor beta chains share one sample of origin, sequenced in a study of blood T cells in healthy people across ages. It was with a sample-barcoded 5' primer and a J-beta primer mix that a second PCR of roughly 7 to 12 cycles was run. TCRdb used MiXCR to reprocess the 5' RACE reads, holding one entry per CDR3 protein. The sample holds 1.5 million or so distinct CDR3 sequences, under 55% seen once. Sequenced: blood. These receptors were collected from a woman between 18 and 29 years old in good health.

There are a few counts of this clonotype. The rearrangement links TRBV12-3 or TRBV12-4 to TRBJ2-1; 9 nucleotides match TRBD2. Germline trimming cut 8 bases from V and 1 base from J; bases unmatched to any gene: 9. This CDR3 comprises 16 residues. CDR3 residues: CASHQYLAGSYNEQFF. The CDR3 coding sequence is TGTGCCAGCCATCAATACCTAGCGGGATCCTACAATGAGCAGTTCTTC.

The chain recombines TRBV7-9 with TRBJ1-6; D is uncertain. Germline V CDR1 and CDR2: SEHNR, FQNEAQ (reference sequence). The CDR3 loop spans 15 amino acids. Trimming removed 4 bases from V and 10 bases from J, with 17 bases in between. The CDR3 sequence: CASSSGNSRHSPLHF. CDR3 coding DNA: TGTGCCAGCAGCTCCGGCAACAGTAGGCACTCACCCCTCCACTTT. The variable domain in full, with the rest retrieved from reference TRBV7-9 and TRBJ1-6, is DTGVSQNPRHKITKRGQNVTFRCDPISEHNRLYWYRQTLGQGPEFLTYFQNEAQLEKSRLLSDRFSAERPKGSFSTLEIQRTEQGDSAMYLCASSSGNSRHSPLHFGNGTRLTVT.

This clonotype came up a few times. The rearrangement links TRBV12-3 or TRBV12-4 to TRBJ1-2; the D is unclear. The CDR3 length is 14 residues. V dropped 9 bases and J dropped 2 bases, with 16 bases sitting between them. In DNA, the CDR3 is TGTGCCAGTAGTGGCCCGGGCATAAACTATGGCTACACCTTC. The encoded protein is CASSGPGINYGYTF.

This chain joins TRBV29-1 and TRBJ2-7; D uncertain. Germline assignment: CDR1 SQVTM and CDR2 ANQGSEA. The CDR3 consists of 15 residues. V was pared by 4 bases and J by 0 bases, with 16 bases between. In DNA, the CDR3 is TGCAGCGTTGTCCCTGAGCGCGCGAGCTCCTACGAGCAGTACTTC. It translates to CSVVPERASSYEQYF.

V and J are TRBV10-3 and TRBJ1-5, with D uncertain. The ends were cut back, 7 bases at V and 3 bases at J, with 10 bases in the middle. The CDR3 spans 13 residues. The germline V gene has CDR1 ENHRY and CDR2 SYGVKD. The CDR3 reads CAITGRPNQPQHF. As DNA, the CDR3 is TGTGCCATCACCGGACGGCCCAATCAGCCCCAGCATTTT.

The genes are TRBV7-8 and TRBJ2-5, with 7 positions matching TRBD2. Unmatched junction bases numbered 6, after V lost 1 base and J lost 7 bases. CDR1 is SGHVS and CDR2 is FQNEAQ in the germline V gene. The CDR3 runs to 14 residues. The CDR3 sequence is CASSLGQGGLTQYF. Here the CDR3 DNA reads TGTGCCAGCAGCTTAGGGCAGGGAGGGTTGACCCAGTACTTC.

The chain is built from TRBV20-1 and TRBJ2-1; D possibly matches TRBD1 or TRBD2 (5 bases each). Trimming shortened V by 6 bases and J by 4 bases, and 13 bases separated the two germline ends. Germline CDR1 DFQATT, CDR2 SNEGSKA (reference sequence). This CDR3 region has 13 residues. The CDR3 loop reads CSAPGRGYNEQFF. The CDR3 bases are TGCAGTGCCCCGGGACGGGGTTACAATGAGCAGTTCTTC.

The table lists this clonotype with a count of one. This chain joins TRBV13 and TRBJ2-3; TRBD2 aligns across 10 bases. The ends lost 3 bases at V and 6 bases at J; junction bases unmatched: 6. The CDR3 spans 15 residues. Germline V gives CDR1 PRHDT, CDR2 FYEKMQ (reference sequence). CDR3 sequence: CASSFYERGGDTQYF. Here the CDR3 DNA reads TGTGCCAGCAGCTTTTATGAGCGGGGGGGTGATACGCAGTATTTT.

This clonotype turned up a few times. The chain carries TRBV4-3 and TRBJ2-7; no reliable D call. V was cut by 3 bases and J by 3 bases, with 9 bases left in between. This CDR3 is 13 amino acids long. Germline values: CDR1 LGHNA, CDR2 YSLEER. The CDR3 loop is CASSHRHGYEQYF. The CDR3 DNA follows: TGCGCCAGCAGCCACCGACACGGCTACGAGCAGTACTTC.

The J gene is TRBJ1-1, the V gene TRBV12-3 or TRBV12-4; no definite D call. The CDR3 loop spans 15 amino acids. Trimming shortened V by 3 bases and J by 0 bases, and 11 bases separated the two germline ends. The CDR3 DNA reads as TGTGCCAGCAGTTTCAGTGGGAGGGTGAACACTGAAGCTTTCTTT. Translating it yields CASSFSGRVNTEAFF.

In DNA, the CDR3 is TGTGCCAGCAGTGTGGGTAGCGTCTCGAATGAGCAGTTCTTC. It specifies CASSVGSVSNEQFF. The V and J genes are TRBV12-3 or TRBV12-4 and TRBJ2-1, with D possibly being TRBD2 (5 bases). The CDR3 has 14 residues. The V and J ends lost 5 bases and 7 bases respectively, with 15 bases between them.

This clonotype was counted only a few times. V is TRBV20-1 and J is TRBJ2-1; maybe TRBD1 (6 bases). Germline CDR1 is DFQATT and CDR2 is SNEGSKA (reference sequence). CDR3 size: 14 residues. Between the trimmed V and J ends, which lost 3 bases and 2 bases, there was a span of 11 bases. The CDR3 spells CSARAGATYNEQFF. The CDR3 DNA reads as TGCAGTGCTAGGGCAGGGGCTACCTACAATGAGCAGTTCTTC.

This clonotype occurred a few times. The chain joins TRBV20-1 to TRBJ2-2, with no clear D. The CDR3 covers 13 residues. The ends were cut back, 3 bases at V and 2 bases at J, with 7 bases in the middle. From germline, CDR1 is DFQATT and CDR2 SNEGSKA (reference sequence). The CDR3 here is CSASGQNTGELFF. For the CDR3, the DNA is TGCAGTGCTAGTGGCCAAAACACCGGGGAGCTGTTTTTT.

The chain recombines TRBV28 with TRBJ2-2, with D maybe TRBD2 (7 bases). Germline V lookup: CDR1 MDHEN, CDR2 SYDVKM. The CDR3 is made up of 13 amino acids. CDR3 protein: CVGGGRWTGELFF. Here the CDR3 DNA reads TGTGTGGGGGGCGGGAGATGGACCGGGGAGCTGTTTTTT.

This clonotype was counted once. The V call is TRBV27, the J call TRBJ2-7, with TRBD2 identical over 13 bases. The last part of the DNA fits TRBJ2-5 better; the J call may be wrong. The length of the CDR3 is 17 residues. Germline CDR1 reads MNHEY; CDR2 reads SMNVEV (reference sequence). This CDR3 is CASSSPTSGRPQGTQYF. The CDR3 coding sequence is TGTGCCAGCAGTTCCCCGACTAGCGGGAGGCCCCAGGGGACCCAGTACTTC.

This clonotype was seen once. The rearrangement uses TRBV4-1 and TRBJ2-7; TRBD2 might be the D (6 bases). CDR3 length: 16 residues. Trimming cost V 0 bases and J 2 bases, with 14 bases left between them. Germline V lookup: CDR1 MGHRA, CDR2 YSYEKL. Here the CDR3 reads CASSQDYLALPYEQYF. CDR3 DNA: TGCGCCAGCAGCCAAGATTATCTAGCGCTACCCTACGAGCAGTACTTC.

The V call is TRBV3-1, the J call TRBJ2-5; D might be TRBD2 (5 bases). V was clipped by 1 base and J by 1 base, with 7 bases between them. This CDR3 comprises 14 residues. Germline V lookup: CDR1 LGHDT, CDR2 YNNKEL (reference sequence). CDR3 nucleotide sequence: TGTGCCAGCAGCCAAGCGGGAACCCAAGAGACCCAGTACTTC. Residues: CASSQAGTQETQYF.

Here the CDR3 reads CASSPYRRVDTEAFF. DNA of the CDR3: TGTGCCAGCAGTCCCTATAGGCGGGTGGACACTGAAGCTTTCTTT. The J gene is TRBJ1-1, the V gene TRBV28; no clear D. CDR1 and CDR2 (germline): MDHEN, SYDVKM. V lost 5 bases, J lost 3 bases, and 16 bases lay in between. The CDR3 has 15 amino acids.

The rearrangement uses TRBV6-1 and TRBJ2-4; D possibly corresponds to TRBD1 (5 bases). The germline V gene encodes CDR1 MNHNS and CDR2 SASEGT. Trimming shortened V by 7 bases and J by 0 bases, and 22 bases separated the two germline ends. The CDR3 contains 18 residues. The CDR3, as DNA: TGTGCCAGCAAAAAGAGCACAGGATTTCTTCTAGCCAAAAACATTCAGTACTTC. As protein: CASKKSTGFLLAKNIQYF.